The subject of this entry is one T cell receptor (beta chain). This specimen comes from a study of T cell changes during pregnancy in multiple sclerosis. Libraries were prepared by immunoSEQ multiplex PCR; TCRdb keeps only in-frame clonotypes and omits some of them. The repertoire consists of some 80,000 clones, with over 85% occurring once and the leading ten covering more than 1%. This CDR3 is 13 amino acids long. CDR1 ENHRY and CDR2 SYGVKD come from the germline V gene. V dropped 8 bases and J dropped 5; count of bases not matched to a gene: 3. Here the sequenced sample was peripheral blood, taken in the first trimester of pregnancy. The source of this sequence is a female donor with multiple sclerosis, enrolled in a pregnancy study. This chain joins TRBV10-3 and TRBJ2-1; TRBD1 matches 10 bases. The CDR3: CAIGGQGNNEQFF. The CDR3 nucleotides are TGTGCCATCGGGGGACAGGGGAACAATGAGCAGTTCTTC.